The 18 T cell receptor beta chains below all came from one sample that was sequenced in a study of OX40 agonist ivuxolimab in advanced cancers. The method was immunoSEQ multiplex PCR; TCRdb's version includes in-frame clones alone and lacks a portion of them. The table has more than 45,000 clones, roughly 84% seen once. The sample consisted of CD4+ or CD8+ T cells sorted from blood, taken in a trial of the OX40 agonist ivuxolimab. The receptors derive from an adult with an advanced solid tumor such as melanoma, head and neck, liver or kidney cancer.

CDR3 amino acids: CASSYLRLAGVQYF. CDR3 DNA: TGTGCCAGCAGTTACCTCAGACTAGCGGGGGTGCAGTACTTC. V is TRBV6-5 and J is TRBJ2-7; the match to TRBD2 covers 12 bases. Germline loops: CDR1 MNHEY, CDR2 SVGAGI. The CDR3 consists of 14 residues. The J segment lost 9 bases and the V segment lost 2 bases, leaving 5 bases of the junction unmatched.

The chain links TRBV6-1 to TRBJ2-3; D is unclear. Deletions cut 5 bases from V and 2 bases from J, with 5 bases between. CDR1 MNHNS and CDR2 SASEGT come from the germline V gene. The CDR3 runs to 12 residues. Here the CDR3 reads CASSRTTDTQYF. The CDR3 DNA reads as TGTGCCAGCAGTCGTACCACAGATACGCAGTATTTT.

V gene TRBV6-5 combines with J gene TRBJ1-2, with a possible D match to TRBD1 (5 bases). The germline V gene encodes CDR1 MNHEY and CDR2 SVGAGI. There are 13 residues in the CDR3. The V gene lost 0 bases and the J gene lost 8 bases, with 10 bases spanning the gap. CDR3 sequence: CASSYSGVGGYTF. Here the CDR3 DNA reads TGTGCCAGCAGTTACTCAGGGGTGGGAGGCTACACCTTC.

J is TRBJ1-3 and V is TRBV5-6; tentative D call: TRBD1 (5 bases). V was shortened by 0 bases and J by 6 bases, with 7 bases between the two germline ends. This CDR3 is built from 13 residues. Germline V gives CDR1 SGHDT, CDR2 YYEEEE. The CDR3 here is CASSLGQLNTIYF. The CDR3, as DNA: TGTGCCAGCAGCTTGGGACAGCTAAACACCATATATTTT.

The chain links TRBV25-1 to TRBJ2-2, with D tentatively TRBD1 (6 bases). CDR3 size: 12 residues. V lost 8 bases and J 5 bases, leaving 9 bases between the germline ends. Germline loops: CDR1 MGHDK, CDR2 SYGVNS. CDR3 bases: TGTGCCAGCCGGACAGCAACCGGGGAGCTGTTTTTT. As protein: CASRTATGELFF.

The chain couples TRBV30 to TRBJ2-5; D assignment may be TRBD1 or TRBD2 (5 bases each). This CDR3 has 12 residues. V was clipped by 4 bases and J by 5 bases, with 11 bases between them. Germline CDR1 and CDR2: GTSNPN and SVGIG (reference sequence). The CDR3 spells CAWKGTEETQYF. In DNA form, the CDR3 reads TGTGCCTGGAAAGGGACGGAGGAGACCCAGTACTTC.

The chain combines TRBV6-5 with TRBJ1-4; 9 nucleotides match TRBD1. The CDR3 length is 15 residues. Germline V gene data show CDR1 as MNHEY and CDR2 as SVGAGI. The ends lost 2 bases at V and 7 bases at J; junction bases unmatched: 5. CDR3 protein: CASSYGDRVGEKLFF. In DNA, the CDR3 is TGTGCCAGCAGTTACGGGGACAGGGTGGGTGAAAAACTGTTTTTT.

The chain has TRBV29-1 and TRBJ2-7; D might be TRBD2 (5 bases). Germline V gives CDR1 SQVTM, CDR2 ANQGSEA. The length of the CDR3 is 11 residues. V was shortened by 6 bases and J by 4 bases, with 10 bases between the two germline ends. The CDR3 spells CSVSEGYEQYF. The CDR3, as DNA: TGCAGCGTCTCAGAGGGTTACGAGCAGTACTTC.

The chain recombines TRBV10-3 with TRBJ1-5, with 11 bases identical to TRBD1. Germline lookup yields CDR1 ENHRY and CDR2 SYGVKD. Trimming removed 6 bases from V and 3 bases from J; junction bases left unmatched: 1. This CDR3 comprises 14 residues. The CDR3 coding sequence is TGTGCCATCAGGGGACAGGGGGACAATCAGCCCCAGCATTTT. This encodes CAIRGQGDNQPQHF.

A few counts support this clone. The CDR3 here is CASSLKRGGLIETQYF. The CDR3 DNA follows: TGTGCCAGCAGCTTAAAGCGGGGGGGCTTGATTGAGACCCAGTACTTC. The chain joins TRBV5-6 to TRBJ2-5; 10 bases fit TRBD2. This CDR3 has 16 amino acids. Germline CDR1 is SGHDT and CDR2 is YYEEEE. J was trimmed by 5 bases and V by 2 bases; bases with no gene match: 9.

The CDR3 nucleotides read TGCGCCAGCAGCTCGCCACTAAAGTCCTACAATGAGCAGTTCTTC. Its protein product is CASSSPLKSYNEQFF. The chain recombines TRBV5-1 with TRBJ2-1, with D hard to call. The CDR3 covers 15 residues. Germline V gives CDR1 SGHRS, CDR2 YFSETQ. V was clipped by 3 bases and J by 1 base, with 11 bases between them.

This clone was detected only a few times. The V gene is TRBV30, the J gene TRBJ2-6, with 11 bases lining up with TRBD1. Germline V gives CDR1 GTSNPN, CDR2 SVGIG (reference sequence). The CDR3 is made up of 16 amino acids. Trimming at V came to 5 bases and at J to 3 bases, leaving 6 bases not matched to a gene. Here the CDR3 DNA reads TGTGCCTGGTCAAGGACAGGGGGCTATGGGGCCAACGTCCTGACTTTC. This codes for CAWSRTGGYGANVLTF. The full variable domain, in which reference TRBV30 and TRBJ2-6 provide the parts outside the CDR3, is SQTIHQWPATLVQPVGSPLSLECTVEGTSNPNLYWYRQAAGRGLQLLFYSVGIGQISSEVPQNLSASRPQDRQFILSSKKLLLSDSGFYLCAWSRTGGYGANVLTFGAGSRLTVL.

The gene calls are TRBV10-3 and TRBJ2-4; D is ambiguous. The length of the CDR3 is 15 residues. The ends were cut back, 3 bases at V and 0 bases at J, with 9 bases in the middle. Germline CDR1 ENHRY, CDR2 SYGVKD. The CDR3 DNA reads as TGTGCCATCAGTGACTCAGGTCTAGCCAAAAACATTCAGTACTTC. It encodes CAISDSGLAKNIQYF.

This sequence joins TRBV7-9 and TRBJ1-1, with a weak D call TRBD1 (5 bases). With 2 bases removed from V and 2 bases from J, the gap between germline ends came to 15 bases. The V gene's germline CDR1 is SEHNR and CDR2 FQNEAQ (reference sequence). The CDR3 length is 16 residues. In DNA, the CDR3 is TGTGCCAGCAGCTTAAGTCCCGCAGGGCCCAACACTGAAGCTTTCTTT. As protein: CASSLSPAGPNTEAFF.

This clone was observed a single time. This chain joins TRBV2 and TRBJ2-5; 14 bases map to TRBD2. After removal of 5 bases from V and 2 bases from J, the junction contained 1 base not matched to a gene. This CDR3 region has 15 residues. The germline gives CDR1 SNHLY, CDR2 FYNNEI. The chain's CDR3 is CASSWTSGGQETQYF. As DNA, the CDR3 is TGTGCCAGCAGTTGGACTAGCGGGGGGCAAGAGACCCAGTACTTC.

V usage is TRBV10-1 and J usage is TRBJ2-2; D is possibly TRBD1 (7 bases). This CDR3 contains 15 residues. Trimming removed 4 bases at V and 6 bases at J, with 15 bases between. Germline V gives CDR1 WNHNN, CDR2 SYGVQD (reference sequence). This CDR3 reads CASSGGQRDSGELFF. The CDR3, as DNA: TGCGCCAGCAGTGGGGGACAGAGGGACTCCGGGGAGCTGTTTTTT.

The CDR3 protein is CASSQGSWGADTQYF. The CDR3 bases are TGCGCCAGCAGCCAAGGGTCTTGGGGGGCAGATACGCAGTATTTT. The chain has TRBV4-1 and TRBJ2-3; tentative D call: TRBD2 (6 bases). Looked up from germline, CDR1 is MGHRA and CDR2 is YSYEKL. The V end lost 1 base, the J end lost 4 bases, and 12 bases lay between the germline ends. The CDR3 runs to 15 residues.

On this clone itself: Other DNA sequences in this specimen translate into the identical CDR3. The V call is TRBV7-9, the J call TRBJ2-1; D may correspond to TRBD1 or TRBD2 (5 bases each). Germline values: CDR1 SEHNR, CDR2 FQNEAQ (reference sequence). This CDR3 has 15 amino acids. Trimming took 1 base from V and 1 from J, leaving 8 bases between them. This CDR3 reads CASSLDGASYNEQFF. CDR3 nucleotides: TGTGCCAGCAGCTTAGACGGGGCATCCTACAATGAGCAGTTCTTC.